A single sample is the source of the 13 T cell receptor beta chains below, sequenced in a study of blood T cell repertoires in COVID-19. Clones were read by immunoSEQ multiplex PCR, and TCRdb kept only the in-frame ones, dropping some. The sample carries roughly 67,000 clones, approximately 81% recorded once. Sequenced sample: peripheral blood. The source is a man aged 50-59 years with active COVID-19.

This clone counts as medium-sized. The chain joins TRBV6-4 to TRBJ2-3, with D perhaps matching TRBD1 (6 bases). Trimming took off 4 bases at V and 1 base at J, with 9 bases between the two ends. The CDR3 has 14 amino acids. Per germline, CDR1 MRHNA and CDR2 SNTAGT. CDR3 bases: TGTGCCAGCAGTGCGGCAGGGGGCACAGATACGCAGTATTTT. Translating gives CASSAAGGTDTQYF.

The chain employs TRBV5-1 and TRBJ2-3; 15 nucleotides agree with TRBD2. The germline CDR1 and CDR2 sequences are SGHRS and YFSETQ. V gave up 1 base and J gave up 4 bases; unmatched junction bases: 10. This CDR3 has 19 amino acids. The CDR3 DNA follows: TGCGCCAGCAGCTTGAGGGGCCGGACTAGCGGGAGGGCCCCAGATACGCAGTATTTT. Its translation: CASSLRGRTSGRAPDTQYF.

The chain combines TRBV19 with TRBJ1-6; perhaps TRBD1 as D (6 bases). Looked up from germline, CDR1 is LNHDA and CDR2 is SQIVND (reference sequence). Deletions cut 9 bases from V and 9 bases from J, with 18 bases between. The CDR3 has 14 amino acids. As DNA, the CDR3 is TGTGCCAGCGGGTCAACAGGGATCAGTTCACCCCTCCACTTT. Encoded protein: CASGSTGISSPLHF.

The V call is TRBV27, the J call TRBJ1-6; a possible D gene is TRBD1 (5 bases). V lost 7 bases to trimming and J lost 10 bases, with 20 bases between them. CDR3 length: 15 amino acids. CDR1 and CDR2 (germline): MNHEY, SMNVEV (reference sequence). The CDR3: CASTPGRGARSPLHF. CDR3 sequence (DNA): TGTGCCAGCACCCCCGGGAGGGGCGCGAGATCACCCCTCCACTTT.

The chain combines TRBV7-2 with TRBJ2-1; 7 nucleotides agree with TRBD2. V was clipped by 5 bases and J by 6 bases; unmatched bases: 13. This CDR3 comprises 16 residues. Germline-derived CDR1 and CDR2 are SGHTA and FQGNSA. CDR3 nucleotide sequence: TGTGCCAGCAGCCCCCCTTTGTGGGAGGGAGGCAATGAGCAGTTCTTC. Amino acids: CASSPPLWEGGNEQFF.

This chain joins TRBV25-1 and TRBJ1-5; TRBD1 matches 7 bases. Germline V gene lookup returns CDR1 MGHDK and CDR2 SYGVNS. The CDR3 consists of 14 residues. The CDR3 DNA reads TGTGCGACAAGGGGGCCCCATAGCAATCAGCCCCAGCATTTT. It codes for CATRGPHSNQPQHF.

The chain uses TRBV6-1 and TRBJ1-2, with 7 bases identical to TRBD1. The V and J ends lost 3 bases and 6 bases, in that order; junction bases with no gene match: 10. The CDR3 extends over 15 amino acids. Germline V gene sequence: CDR1 MNHNS, CDR2 SASEGT. CDR3 in amino acids: CASSDRTGGSHGYTF. CDR3 DNA sequence: TGTGCCAGCAGTGATAGGACAGGCGGGTCTCATGGCTACACCTTC.

The count of this clone is one. The rearrangement uses TRBV20-1 and TRBJ2-1; 10 nucleotides line up with TRBD2. J was trimmed by 8 bases and V by 3 bases; bases with no gene match: 4. The CDR3 contains 13 residues. Germline lookup yields CDR1 DFQATT and CDR2 SNEGSKA (reference sequence). CDR3 DNA: TGCAGTGCTAGTTCGCTAGCGGGAGATGAGCAGTTCTTC. This encodes CSASSLAGDEQFF.

This clone has just a few counts. V and J are TRBV11-1 and TRBJ2-7, with D tentatively TRBD2 (6 bases). Trimming removed 2 bases from V and 1 base from J, with 12 bases in between. The CDR3 contains 15 residues. CDR1 is SGHAT, CDR2 FQDESV, per germline (reference sequence). The CDR3 protein is CASSLYGGDSYEQYF. The CDR3 DNA sequence: TGTGCCAGCAGCTTATACGGCGGGGATTCCTACGAGCAGTACTTC.

The chain joins TRBV29-1 to TRBJ2-3; 7 nucleotides agree with TRBD2. The germline V gene has CDR1 SQVTM and CDR2 ANQGSEA. The ends lost 2 bases at V and 4 bases at J; junction bases unmatched: 12. The CDR3 spans 16 residues. In nucleotides, the CDR3 is TGCAGCGTTGAAAGGGAAGGACCCGGGGGGTCAGATACGCAGTATTTT. The encoded protein is CSVEREGPGGSDTQYF.

The chain joins TRBV18 to TRBJ2-7, with 10 positions matching TRBD1. V shed 2 bases and J 1 base; nucleotides not matched to a gene: 2. CDR3 size: 15 residues. Per the germline V gene, CDR1 is KGHSH and CDR2 is LQKENI. The CDR3 region is CASSPGGQGSYEQYF. CDR3 DNA: TGTGCCAGCTCACCAGGGGGACAGGGGTCCTACGAGCAGTACTTC.

This clone was seen a handful of times. This chain links TRBV6-4 with TRBJ2-1, with a tentative D call TRBD1 (7 bases). The V end lost 5 bases, the J end lost 6 bases, and 17 bases lay between the germline ends. Per germline, CDR1 MRHNA and CDR2 SNTAGT. CDR3 length: 15 residues. The chain's CDR3 is CASSIQAGGINEQFF. In nucleotides, the CDR3 is TGTGCCAGCAGTATCCAGGCAGGGGGGATCAATGAGCAGTTCTTC.

CDR3 bases: TGTGCCAGCACCGATGCGGGGGGGCAGTATTTT. As protein: CASTDAGGQYF. The V gene is TRBV2, the J gene TRBJ2-3; TRBD2 aligns across 8 bases. The ends lost 7 bases at V and 11 bases at J; junction bases unmatched: 5. The CDR3 has 11 residues. Per the germline V gene, CDR1 is SNHLY and CDR2 is FYNNEI. Variable domain in full (rest from reference TRBV2 and TRBJ2-3): EPEVTQTPSHQVTQMGQEVILRCVPISNHLYFYWYRQILGQKVEFLVSFYNNEISEKSEIFDDQFSVERPDGSNFTLKIRSTKLEDSAMYFCASTDAGGQYFGPGTRLTVL.